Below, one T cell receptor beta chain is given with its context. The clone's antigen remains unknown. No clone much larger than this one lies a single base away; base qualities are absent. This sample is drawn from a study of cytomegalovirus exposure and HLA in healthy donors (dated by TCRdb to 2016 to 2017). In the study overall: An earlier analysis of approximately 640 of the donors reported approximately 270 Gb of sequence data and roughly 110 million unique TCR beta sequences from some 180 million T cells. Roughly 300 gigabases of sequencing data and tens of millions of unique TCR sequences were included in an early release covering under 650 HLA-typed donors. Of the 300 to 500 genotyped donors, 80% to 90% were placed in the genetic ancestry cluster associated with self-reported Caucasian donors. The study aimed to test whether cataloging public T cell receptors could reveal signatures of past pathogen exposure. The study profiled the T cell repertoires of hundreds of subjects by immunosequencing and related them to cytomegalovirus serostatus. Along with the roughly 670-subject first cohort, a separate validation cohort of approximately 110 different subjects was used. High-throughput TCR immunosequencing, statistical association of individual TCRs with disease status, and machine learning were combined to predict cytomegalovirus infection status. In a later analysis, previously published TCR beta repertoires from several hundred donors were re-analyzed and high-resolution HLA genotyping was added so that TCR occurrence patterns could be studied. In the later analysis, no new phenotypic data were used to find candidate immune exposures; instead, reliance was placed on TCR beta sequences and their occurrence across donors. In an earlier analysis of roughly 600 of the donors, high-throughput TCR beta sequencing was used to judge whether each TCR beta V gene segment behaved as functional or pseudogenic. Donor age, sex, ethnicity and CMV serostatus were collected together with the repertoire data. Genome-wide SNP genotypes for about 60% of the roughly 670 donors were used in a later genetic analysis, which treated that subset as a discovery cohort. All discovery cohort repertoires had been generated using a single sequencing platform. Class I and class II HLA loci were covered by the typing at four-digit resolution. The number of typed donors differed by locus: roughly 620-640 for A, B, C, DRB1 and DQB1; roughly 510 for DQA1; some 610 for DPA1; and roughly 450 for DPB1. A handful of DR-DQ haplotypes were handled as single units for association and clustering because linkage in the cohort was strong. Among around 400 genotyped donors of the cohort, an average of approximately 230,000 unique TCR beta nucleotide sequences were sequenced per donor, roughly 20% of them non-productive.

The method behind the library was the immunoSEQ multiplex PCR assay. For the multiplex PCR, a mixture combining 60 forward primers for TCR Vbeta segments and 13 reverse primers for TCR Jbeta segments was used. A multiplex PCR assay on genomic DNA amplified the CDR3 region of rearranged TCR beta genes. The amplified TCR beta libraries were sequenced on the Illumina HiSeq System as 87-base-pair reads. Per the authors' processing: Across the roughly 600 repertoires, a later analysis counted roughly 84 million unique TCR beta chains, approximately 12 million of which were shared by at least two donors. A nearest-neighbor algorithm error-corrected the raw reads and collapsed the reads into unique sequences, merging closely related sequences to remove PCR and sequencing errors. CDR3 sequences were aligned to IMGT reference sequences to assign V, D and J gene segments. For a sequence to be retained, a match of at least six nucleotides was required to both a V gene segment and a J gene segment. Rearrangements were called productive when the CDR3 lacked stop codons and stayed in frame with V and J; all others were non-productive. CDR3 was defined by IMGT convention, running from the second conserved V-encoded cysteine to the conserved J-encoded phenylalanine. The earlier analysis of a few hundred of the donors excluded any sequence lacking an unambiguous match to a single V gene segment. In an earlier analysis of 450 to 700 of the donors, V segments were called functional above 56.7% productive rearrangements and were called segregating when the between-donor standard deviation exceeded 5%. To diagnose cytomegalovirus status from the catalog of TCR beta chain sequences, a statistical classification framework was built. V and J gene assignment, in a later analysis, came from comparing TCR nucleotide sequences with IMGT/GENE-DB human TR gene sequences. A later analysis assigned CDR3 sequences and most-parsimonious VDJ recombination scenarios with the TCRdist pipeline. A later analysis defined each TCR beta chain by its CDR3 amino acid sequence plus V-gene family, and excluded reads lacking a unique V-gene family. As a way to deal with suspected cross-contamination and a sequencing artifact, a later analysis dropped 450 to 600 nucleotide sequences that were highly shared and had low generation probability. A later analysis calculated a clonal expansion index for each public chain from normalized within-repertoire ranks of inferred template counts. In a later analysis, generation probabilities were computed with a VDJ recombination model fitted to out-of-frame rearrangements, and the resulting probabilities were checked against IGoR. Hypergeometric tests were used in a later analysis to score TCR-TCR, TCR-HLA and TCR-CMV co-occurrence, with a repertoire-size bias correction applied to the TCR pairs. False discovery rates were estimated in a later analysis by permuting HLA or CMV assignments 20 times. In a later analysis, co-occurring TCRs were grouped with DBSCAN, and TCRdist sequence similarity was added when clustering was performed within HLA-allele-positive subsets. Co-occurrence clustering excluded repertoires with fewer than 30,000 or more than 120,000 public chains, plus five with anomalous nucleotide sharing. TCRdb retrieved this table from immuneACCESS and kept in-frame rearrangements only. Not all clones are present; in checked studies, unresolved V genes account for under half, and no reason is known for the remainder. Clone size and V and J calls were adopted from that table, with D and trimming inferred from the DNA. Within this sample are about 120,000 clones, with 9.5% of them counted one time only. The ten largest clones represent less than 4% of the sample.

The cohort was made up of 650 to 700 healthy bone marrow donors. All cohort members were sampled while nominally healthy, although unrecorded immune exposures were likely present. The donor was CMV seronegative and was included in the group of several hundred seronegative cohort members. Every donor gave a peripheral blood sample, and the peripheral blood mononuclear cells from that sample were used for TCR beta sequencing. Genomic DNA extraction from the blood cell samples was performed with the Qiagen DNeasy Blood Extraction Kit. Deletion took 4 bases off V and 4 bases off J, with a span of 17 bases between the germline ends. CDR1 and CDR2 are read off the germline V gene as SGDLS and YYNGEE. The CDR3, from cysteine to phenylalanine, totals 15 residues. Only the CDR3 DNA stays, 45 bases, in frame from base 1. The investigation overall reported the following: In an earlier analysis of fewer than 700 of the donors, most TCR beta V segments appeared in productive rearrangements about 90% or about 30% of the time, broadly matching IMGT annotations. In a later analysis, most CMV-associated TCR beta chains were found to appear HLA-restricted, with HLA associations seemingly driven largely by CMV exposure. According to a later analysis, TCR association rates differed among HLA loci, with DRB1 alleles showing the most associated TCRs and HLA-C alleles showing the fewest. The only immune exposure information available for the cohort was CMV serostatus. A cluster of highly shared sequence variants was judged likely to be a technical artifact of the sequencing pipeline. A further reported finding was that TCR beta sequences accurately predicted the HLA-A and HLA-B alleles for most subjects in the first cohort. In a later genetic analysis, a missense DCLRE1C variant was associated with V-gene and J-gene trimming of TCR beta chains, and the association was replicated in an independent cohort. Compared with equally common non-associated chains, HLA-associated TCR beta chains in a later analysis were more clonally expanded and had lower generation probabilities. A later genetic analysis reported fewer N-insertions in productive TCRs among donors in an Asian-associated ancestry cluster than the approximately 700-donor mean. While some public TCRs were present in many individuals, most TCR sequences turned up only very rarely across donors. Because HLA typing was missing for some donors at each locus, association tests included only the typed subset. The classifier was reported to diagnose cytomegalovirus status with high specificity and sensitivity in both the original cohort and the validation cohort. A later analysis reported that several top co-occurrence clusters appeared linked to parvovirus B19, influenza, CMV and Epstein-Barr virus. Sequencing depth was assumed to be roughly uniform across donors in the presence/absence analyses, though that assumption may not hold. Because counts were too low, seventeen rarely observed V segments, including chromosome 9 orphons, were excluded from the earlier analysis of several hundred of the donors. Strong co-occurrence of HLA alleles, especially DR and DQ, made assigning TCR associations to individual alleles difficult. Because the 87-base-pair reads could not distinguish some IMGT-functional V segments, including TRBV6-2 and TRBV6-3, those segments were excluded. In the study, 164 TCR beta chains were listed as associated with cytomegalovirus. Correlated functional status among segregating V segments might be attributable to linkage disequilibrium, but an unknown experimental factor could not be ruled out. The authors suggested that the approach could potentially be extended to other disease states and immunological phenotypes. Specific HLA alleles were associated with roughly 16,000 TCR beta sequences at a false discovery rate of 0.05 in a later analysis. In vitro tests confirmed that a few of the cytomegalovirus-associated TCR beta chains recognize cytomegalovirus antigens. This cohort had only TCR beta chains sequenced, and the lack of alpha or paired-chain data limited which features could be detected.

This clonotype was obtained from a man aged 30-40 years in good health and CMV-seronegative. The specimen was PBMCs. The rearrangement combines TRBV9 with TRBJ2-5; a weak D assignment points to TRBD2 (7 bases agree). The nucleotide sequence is TGTGCCAGCAGCTCCCTAGGGGGGGCCGGAGAGACCCAGTACTTC. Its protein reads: CASSSLGGAGETQYF.